This entry describes one T cell receptor (beta chain). What it recognizes is unknown. This sample stems from a study of T cell repertoires in cytomegalovirus infection. Across the study: Through public TCR beta signatures, both CMV infection and matching HLA type were indicated.

Trimming stripped 2 bases from V and 7 bases from J, with 14 bases between. The germline V gene has CDR1 MNHEY and CDR2 SMNVEV (reference sequence). The CDR3 covers 14 residues. Overall study results and limits: Clonotype analysis showed dominance of the ex vivo response by HLA-C-restricted CMV-specific TCR beta clonotypes.

MiXCR, run by TCRdb on the reads, gives a single entry per CDR3 protein. The data show roughly 640,000 distinct CDR3 sequences, with less than 25% seen just once and approximately 8% held by the top ten. J is TRBJ1-2 and V is TRBV27, with D possibly being TRBD1 (6 bases). This clonotype was sampled from a human donor in good health (CMV status not recorded). Some clones in this sample may be carry-over from other donors' samples. Sequenced sample: CD8+ T cells from PBMCs. DNA for the CDR3: TGTGCCAGCAGTTTACTCGCGGGACATTTTGGCTACACCTTC. This encodes CASSLLAGHFGYTF.